One and the same sample provided the 9 T cell receptor beta chains below, sequenced in a study of blood T cell repertoires in COVID-19. Produced via immunoSEQ multiplex PCR; TCRdb's table is partial and in-frame only. The data show tens of thousands of clones, approximately 91% seen once. The sample consisted of peripheral blood. The receptors originated from a man aged 45-65 years with active COVID-19.

The chain combines TRBV24-1 with TRBJ2-2, with TRBD1 identical over 8 bases. V trimming: 4 bases; J trimming: 7 bases; junction bases outside the gene matches: 7. Germline loops: CDR1 KGHDR, CDR2 SFDVKD. The CDR3 runs 15 residues. CDR3 nucleotide sequence: TGTGCCACCAGTGACCGGGGGACAGGAGTCGGGGAGCTGTTTTTT. It codes for CATSDRGTGVGELFF.

J is TRBJ2-1 and V is TRBV19; the match to TRBD2 covers 12 bases. The ends lost 5 bases at V and 8 bases at J; junction bases unmatched: 7. The CDR3 is 15 residues long. The germline V gene encodes CDR1 LNHDA and CDR2 SQIVND (reference sequence). The CDR3 nucleotides read TGTGCCAGTAGTGCCGGACTAGCGGGGTTCGATGAGCAGTTCTTC. Its translation is CASSAGLAGFDEQFF.

About this clone itself: The sample holds other DNA sequences that translate to the same CDR3. The V call is TRBV24-1, the J call TRBJ2-3; weak D call: TRBD2 (5 bases). The CDR3 runs 13 residues. In germline, CDR1 is KGHDR, CDR2 SFDVKD. Trimming cost V 9 bases and J 0 bases, with 9 bases left between them. The CDR3 DNA sequence: TGTGCCACCGGCACGGGAAGCACAGATACGCAGTATTTT. It yields the protein CATGTGSTDTQYF.

The chain joins TRBV15 to TRBJ1-2; TRBD1 matches at 7 bases. The CDR3 consists of 14 residues. Germline assignment: CDR1 LNHNV and CDR2 YYDKDF (reference sequence). V trimming: 1 base; J trimming: 4 bases; junction bases outside the gene matches: 3. This CDR3 reads CATSRAGGGYGYTF. The CDR3 coding sequence is TGTGCCACCAGCAGAGCAGGGGGAGGCTATGGCTACACCTTC.

The chain is built from TRBV7-9 and TRBJ1-4; D is perhaps TRBD1 (5 bases). Germline V lookup: CDR1 SEHNR, CDR2 FQNEAQ (reference sequence). Trimming removed 1 base from V and 7 bases from J, with 13 bases in between. The CDR3 extends over 15 amino acids. Here the CDR3 DNA reads TGTGCCAGCAGCTTAGGGGAGGGGTGGATTGAAAAACTGTTTTTT. Translation: CASSLGEGWIEKLFF.

This chain connects TRBV11-1 to TRBJ1-2; D is undetermined. This CDR3 has 14 amino acids. Germline CDR1 SGHAT, CDR2 FQDESV (reference sequence). V lost 3 bases, J lost 0 bases, and 8 bases lay in between. CDR3 bases: TGTGCCAGCAGCTTTGACACGTCTAACTATGGCTACACCTTC. This codes for CASSFDTSNYGYTF.

V and J are TRBV19 and TRBJ1-1; 8 positions match TRBD1. With 8 bases clipped from V and 5 bases from J, the junction kept 10 bases outside the gene matches. The CDR3 consists of 14 residues. CDR1 and CDR2 from the germline V gene are LNHDA and SQIVND (reference sequence). DNA for the CDR3: TGTGCCAGTGGGCCCCCCAGGGGGCAGACTGAAGCTTTCTTT. Amino acid sequence: CASGPPRGQTEAFF.

This clone was detected a few times. The chain joins TRBV19 to TRBJ1-2, with D possibly being TRBD1 (5 bases). V was shortened by 7 bases and J by 2 bases, with 11 bases between the two germline ends. Germline CDR1 and CDR2: LNHDA and SQIVND (reference sequence). This CDR3 has 13 amino acids. CDR3 protein: CASNPTENYGYTF. The CDR3 nucleotides read TGTGCCAGTAACCCGACAGAGAACTATGGCTACACCTTC.

The chain employs TRBV5-1 and TRBJ2-1; 7 bases are shared with TRBD2. The CDR3 is 16 residues long. Trimming cost V 3 bases and J 5 bases; bases outside gene matches: 11. Germline loops: CDR1 SGHRS, CDR2 YFSETQ. CDR3 amino acids: CASSYTIGGTNNEQFF. The CDR3 bases are TGCGCCAGCAGCTACACTATCGGGGGGACCAACAATGAGCAGTTCTTC. The whole variable domain, filled in from reference TRBV5-1 and TRBJ2-1, reads KAGVTQTPRYLIKTRGQQVTLSCSPISGHRSVSWYQQTPGQGLQFLFEYFSETQRNKGNFPGRFSGRQFSNSRSEMNVSTLELGDSALYLCASSYTIGGTNNEQFFGPGTRLTVL.